Sequencing of this TCR beta chain was carried out in a study of radiotherapy plus CTLA-4 blockade in lung cancer. Clones were read by immunoSEQ multiplex PCR, and TCRdb kept only the in-frame ones, dropping some. This sample yields tens of thousands of clones, of which 77% are seen a single time; less than 3% belongs to the top ten. This CDR3 is built from 11 residues. V lost 7 bases, J lost 4 bases, and 8 bases lay in between. CDR1 is GTSNPN and CDR2 is SVGIG in the germline V gene (reference sequence). The TCR was taken from a human donor with non-small cell lung cancer whose response to radiotherapy plus ipilimumab could not be evaluated. This sample comprised peripheral blood, obtained from a patient treated with radiotherapy plus ipilimumab. J is TRBJ2-1 and V is TRBV30; perhaps TRBD2 as D (5 bases). The CDR3 DNA reads as TGTGCCTCCCCGGGGTACAATGAGCAGTTCTTC. Its protein is CASPGYNEQFF.